This T cell receptor (beta chain) was retrieved from a study of regulatory T cells in long-lasting Graves disease. Described time point: newly diagnosed GD, antithyroid drugs for less than 3 months. The TCR library was made from RNA extracted from PBMCs. Enrollment of patients was through an endocrinology department in Xi'an, China. Comments on this clonotype: The junction shows a germline mismatch at one end, possibly a read error.

CDR1 PRHDT and CDR2 FYEKMQ come from the germline V gene (reference sequence). This CDR3 is 14 amino acids long. Arm-PCR of CDR3 regions and iRepertoire HTBI primers were the basis on which TCR beta libraries were built. TCRdb analysed the multiplex PCR reads with MiXCR anew, one entry per CDR3 protein. The table lists 450,000 to 650,000 distinct CDR3 sequences, approximately 16% of them singletons. The data also belong to a second study, concerning T cells in Graves' hyperthyroidism and ophthalmopathy. That work adds: Researchers defined stable Graves' hyperthyroidism as no ophthalmopathy progression within 18 months.

Specimen: peripheral blood mononuclear cells (PBMCs), collected at new diagnosis, from a patient treated with antithyroid drugs. The sequence was collected from a woman aged 35-65 years with Graves disease. V usage is TRBV13 and J usage is TRBJ2-7; D ambiguous. The CDR3 reads CASSLGPTYYGQYF. The CDR3 DNA is TGTGCCAGCAGCTTAGGCCCCACCTACTACGGGCAGTACTTC.